This T cell receptor beta chain was recovered during a study of Graves' ophthalmopathy and Graves' hyperthyroidism. Across the whole study: Sampling took place at initial diagnosis, with peripheral blood obtained before any treatment. Regarding the study as a whole: Most expanded thyroid clonotypes above 0.001 frequency also appeared in blood. Ophthalmopathy progression cases were predicted by the model with 70.59% sensitivity and approximately 74% specificity.

Amplification from RNA transcripts yielded the TCR beta CDR3 regions. Investigators did first-round RT-PCR with HTBI primers, then second-round multiplex PCR. TCRdb independently ran MiXCR on the multiplex PCR reads; one entry per CDR3 protein. The sample lists fewer than 650,000 distinct CDR3 sequences, about 20% occurring once. Calling hyperthyroidism stable required that no ophthalmopathy show up within 18 months of follow-up. The CDR3 consists of 13 residues. Trimming took 2 bases from V and 2 from J, leaving 7 bases between them. Germline CDR1 SQVTM, CDR2 ANQGSEA. This clonotype was counted ten times or more. Its specificity is unknown.

This receptor was taken from a woman aged 18-29 years with stable Graves' hyperthyroidism. Some clones in this sample may be carry-over from other donors' samples. Sequencing was done on a sample of peripheral blood. This chain connects TRBV29-1 to TRBJ1-3, with D possibly being TRBD1 (6 bases). The CDR3 sequence is CSVEQGTGNTIYF. CDR3 in DNA: TGCAGCGTTGAACAGGGGACTGGAAACACCATATATTTT.